The following is a T cell receptor beta chain sequence with its context. The authors prepared the TCRbeta library with unique molecular identifiers. TCRdb analysed the PCR reads with MiXCR anew, one entry per CDR3 protein. The repertoire holds fewer than 750,000 distinct CDR3 sequences, with approximately 22% as singletons. In germline, CDR1 is SGHRS, CDR2 YFSETQ. V lost 3 bases, J lost 9 bases, and 6 bases stayed unmatched. The CDR3 has 16 residues. The data derive from a study of T-cell reconstitution after alpha-beta-depleted transplantation in children. This sequence joins TRBV5-1 and TRBJ2-1; 16 nucleotides line up with TRBD2. The source material was PBMCs, mostly from graft donor cells, sampled 360 days after TCRalphabeta/CD19-depleted stem cell transplant. This sequence originates from a boy less than two years old who had a stem cell transplant for acute myeloid leukemia, so the T cells may come from the graft donor. The CDR3 DNA sequence: TGCGCCAGCAGCTGGGGACTAGCGGGGGGGCATCGTGAGCAGTTCTTC. The encoded protein is CASSWGLAGGHREQFF.